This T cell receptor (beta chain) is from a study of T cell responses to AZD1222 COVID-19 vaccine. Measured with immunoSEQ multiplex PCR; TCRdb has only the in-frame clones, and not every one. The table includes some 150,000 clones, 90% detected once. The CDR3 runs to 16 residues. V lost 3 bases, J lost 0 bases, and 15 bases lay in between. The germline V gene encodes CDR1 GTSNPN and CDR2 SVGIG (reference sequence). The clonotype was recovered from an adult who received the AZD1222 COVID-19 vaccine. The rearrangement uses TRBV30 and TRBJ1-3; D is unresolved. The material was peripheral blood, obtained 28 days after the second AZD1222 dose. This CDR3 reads CAWRAKRKASGNTIYF. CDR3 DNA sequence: TGTGCCTGGAGGGCCAAGAGGAAGGCCTCTGGAAACACCATATATTTT.